These T cell receptor beta chains were read from a single sample in a study of T cell responses to AZD1222 COVID-19 vaccine. TCRdb keeps only in-frame clones here, not all; method: immunoSEQ multiplex PCR. This table holds some 120,000 clones, around 84% found once. Sample: peripheral blood, taken on day 0 of AZD1222 vaccination. Source of these receptors: an adult in good health. Both conserved end residues are part of each CDR3. Each record gives: CDR3 DNA, CDR3 protein, J gene, clone size, V gene, D gene, CDR3 length. D genes are given only for firm matches. Clone sizes are given selectively: once, few, many, or a class where the clone is expanded.

TGTGCCAGTAGTACGGACAGGGTATACGATACGCAGTATTTT | CASSTDRVYDTQYF | TRBJ2-3 | - | TRBV19 | TRBD1 | 14
TGTGCCAGCAGTTTATCATGGGACCTGGGGTACCAAGAGACCCAGTACTTC | CASSLSWDLGYQETQYF | TRBJ2-5 | - | TRBV27 | - | 17
TGTGCCAGCAGGATTCCGGGACAGCGGTCCTATGGCTACACCTTC | CASRIPGQRSYGYTF | TRBJ1-2 | - | TRBV2 | TRBD1 | 15
TGTGCCAGCAGTGGCCAAACTAACTATGGCTACACCTTC | CASSGQTNYGYTF | TRBJ1-2 | - | TRBV2 | - | 13
TGTGCCAGCAGTGAATTCTTAGGGCAGAACTATGGCTACACCTTC | CASSEFLGQNYGYTF | TRBJ1-2 | - | TRBV2 | - | 15
TGTGCCAGCAGCCCCGGGGAAACAACTAATGAAAAACTGTTTTTT | CASSPGETTNEKLFF | TRBJ1-4 | - | TRBV7-9 | - | 15
TGTGCCAGCAGTTTACCCCAGGGGACTAACTATGGCTACACCTTC | CASSLPQGTNYGYTF | TRBJ1-2 | - | TRBV28 | - | 15
TGTGCCAGCAGTATAGAGACAGGGGAAGGTCAGCCCCAGCATTTT | CASSIETGEGQPQHF | TRBJ1-5 | - | TRBV6-5 | TRBD1 | 15
TGTGCCAGCAGCTTAGTGCAGGGGGGCACCGGGGAGCTGTTTTTT | CASSLVQGGTGELFF | TRBJ2-2 | - | TRBV7-6 | - | 15
TGTGCCAGCTCACCACCGGCCACCACCTACGAGCAGTACTTC | CASSPPATTYEQYF | TRBJ2-7 | - | TRBV18 | - | 14
TGTGCCAGCAGCCCAACTGACCGGAACACTGAAGCTTTCTTT | CASSPTDRNTEAFF | TRBJ1-1 | - | TRBV7-8 | - | 14
TGTGCCAGCAGATGGAGGACAGACACAGATACGCAGTATTTT | CASRWRTDTDTQYF | TRBJ2-3 | - | TRBV2 | - | 14
TGTGCCAGCAGTGCGTCCGGGCAGAACACCGGGGAGCTGTTTTTT | CASSASGQNTGELFF | TRBJ2-2 | - | TRBV6-4 | - | 15
TGTGCCAGCAGTGGGACAGGGGTGGGCCTTAATGAAAAACTGTTTTTT | CASSGTGVGLNEKLFF | TRBJ1-4 | - | TRBV28 | TRBD1 | 16
TGTGCCAGCAGTGAATATTTAGTTCATGGGCGGTTCTTC | CASSEYLVHGRFF | TRBJ2-1 | - | TRBV25-1 | - | 13
TGTGCCAGCAGATTACAGGGGGCGGGTAGCAATGAGCAGTTCTTC | CASRLQGAGSNEQFF | TRBJ2-1 | once | TRBV6-5 | TRBD1 | 15